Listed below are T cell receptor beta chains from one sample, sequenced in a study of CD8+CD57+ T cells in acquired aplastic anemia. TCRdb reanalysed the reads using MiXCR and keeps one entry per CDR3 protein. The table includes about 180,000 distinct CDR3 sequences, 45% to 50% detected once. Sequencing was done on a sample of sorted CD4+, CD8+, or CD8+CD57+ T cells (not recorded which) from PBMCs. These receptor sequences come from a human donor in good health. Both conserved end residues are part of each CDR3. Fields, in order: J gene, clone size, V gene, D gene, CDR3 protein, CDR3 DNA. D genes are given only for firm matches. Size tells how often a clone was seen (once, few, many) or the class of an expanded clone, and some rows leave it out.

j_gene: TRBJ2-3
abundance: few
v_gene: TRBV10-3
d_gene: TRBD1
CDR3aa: CAISEDRGGDTQYF
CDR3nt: TGTGCCATCAGTGAGGACAGGGGAGGAGATACGCAGTATTTT

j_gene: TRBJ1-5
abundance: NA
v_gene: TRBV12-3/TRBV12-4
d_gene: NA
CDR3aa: CASSTARDTQPQHF
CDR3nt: TGTGCCAGCAGTACAGCCCGGGACACTCAGCCCCAGCATTTT

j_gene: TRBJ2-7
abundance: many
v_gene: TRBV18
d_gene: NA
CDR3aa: CASSPRTDNEQYF
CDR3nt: TGTGCCAGCTCACCACGGACAGATAACGAGCAGTACTTC

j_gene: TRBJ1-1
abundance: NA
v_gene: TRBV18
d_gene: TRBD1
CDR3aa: CASSTGVGTEAFF
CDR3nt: TGTGCCAGCTCAACAGGGGTGGGCACTGAAGCTTTCTTT

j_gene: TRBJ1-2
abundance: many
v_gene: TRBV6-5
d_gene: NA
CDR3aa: CASSYGKENGYTF
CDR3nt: TGTGCCAGCAGTTACGGGAAGGAGAATGGCTACACCTTC

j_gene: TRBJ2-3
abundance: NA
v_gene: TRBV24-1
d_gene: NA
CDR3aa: CATNGGRSDTQYF
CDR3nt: TGTGCCACGAACGGGGGACGGTCAGATACGCAGTATTTT

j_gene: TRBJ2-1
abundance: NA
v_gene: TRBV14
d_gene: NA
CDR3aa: CASGQEYDEQFF
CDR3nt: TGTGCCAGCGGCCAGGAGTATGATGAGCAGTTCTTC

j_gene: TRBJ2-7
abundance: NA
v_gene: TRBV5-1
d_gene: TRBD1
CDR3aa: CASSLRQGAPDEQYF
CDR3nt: TGCGCCAGCAGCTTAAGACAGGGGGCCCCAGATGAGCAGTACTTC

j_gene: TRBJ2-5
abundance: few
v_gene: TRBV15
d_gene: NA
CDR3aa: CATSRDGRGQETQYF
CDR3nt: TGTGCCACCAGCAGAGATGGAAGGGGGCAAGAGACCCAGTACTTC

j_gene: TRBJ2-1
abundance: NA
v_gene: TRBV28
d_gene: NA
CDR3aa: CASSLQLRYNEQFF
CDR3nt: TGTGCCAGCAGTTTACAGTTGCGGTACAATGAGCAGTTCTTC

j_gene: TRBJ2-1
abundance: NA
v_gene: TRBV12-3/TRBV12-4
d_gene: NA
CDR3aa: CASSLRSTNNGQFF
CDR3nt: TGTGCCAGCAGTCTAAGATCGACTAACAATGGGCAGTTCTTC

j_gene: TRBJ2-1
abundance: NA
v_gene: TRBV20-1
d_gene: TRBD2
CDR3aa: CSARLWTSGRVDEQFF
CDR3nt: TGCAGTGCTAGACTCTGGACTAGCGGGAGGGTCGATGAGCAGTTCTTC

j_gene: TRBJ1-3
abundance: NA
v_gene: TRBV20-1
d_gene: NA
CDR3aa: CSGTGSSGNTIYF
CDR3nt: TGCAGTGGAACAGGGAGCTCTGGAAACACCATATATTTT

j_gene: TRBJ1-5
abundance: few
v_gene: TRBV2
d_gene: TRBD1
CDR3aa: CASSEDRGSNQPQHF
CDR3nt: TGTGCCAGCAGTGAAGACAGGGGAAGCAATCAGCCCCAGCATTTT

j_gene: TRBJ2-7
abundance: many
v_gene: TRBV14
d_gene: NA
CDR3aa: CASSVRGRLYEQYF
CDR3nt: TGTGCCAGCAGCGTACGGGGACGCCTCTACGAGCAGTACTTC

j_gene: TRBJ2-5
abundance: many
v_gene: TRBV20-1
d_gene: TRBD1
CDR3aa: CSADRGQETQYF
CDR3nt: TGCAGTGCTGACAGGGGGCAGGAGACCCAGTACTTC

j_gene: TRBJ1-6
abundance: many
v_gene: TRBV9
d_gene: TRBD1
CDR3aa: CASSANQGGTLHF
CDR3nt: TGTGCCAGCAGCGCAAACCAGGGGGGAACCCTCCACTTT

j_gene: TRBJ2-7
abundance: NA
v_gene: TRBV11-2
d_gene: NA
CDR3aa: CASSSPSPLGTYEQYF
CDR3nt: TGTGCCAGCAGCTCACCGTCCCCTCTAGGAACCTACGAGCAGTACTTC

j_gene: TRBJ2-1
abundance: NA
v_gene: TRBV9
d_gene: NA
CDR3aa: CASSASGTNHNEQFF
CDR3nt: TGTGCCAGCAGCGCTTCCGGGACAAACCACAATGAGCAGTTCTTC

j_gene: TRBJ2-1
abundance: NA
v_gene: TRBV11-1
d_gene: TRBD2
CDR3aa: CASSPGASGTNEQFF
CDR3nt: TGTGCCAGCAGCCCCGGTGCTAGCGGGACAAATGAGCAGTTCTTC

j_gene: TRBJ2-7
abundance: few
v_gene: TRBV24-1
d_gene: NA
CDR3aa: CATSVGEQQYF
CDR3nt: TGTGCCACCAGTGTAGGGGAGCAGCAGTACTTC

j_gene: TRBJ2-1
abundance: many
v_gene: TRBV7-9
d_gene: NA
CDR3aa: CASSQDRGSYNEQFF
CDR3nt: TGTGCCAGCAGTCAGGACAGAGGCTCCTACAATGAGCAGTTCTTC

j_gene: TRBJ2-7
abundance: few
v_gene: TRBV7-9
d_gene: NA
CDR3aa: CASTPRDGPYEQYF
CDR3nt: TGTGCCAGCACCCCACGGGACGGACCCTACGAGCAGTACTTC

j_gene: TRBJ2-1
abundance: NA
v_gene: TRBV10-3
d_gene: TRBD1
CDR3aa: CAISDIATGGGRYNEQFF
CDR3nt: TGTGCCATCAGTGATATAGCGACAGGGGGCGGACGATACAATGAGCAGTTCTTC

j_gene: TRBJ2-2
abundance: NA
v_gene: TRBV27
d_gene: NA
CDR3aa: CASSLSGGELFF
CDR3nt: TGTGCCAGCAGTTTATCGGGCGGGGAGCTGTTTTTT

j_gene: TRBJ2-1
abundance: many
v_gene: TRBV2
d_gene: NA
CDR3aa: CASRARTRTYNEQFF
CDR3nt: TGTGCCAGCAGAGCGCGGACCAGGACCTACAATGAGCAGTTCTTC